The clone carrying this TCR beta chain has just a few counts. Its antigen is not known. This sample was included in a study of beta chain features in type 1 diabetes. Study-wide context: Comparable age, gender and cell yields were observed in patients relative to healthy donors. Cells sorted and examined across all samples totaled roughly 100,000,000.

Every participating donor gave one draw, a heparinised blood sample averaging about 100 mL. Whole-study results and caveats: Here, the possible influence of HLA type (on TCRB rearrangement) remained unresolved.

The CDR3 is 16 amino acids. V lost 4 bases and J 2 bases, leaving 18 bases between the germline ends. Germline CDR1 and CDR2: MGHRA and YSYEKL. Every bit of the isolated RNA underwent reverse transcription, so sequencing read expressed TCRB transcripts. Libraries were prepared by immunoSEQ multiplex PCR; TCRdb keeps only in-frame clonotypes and omits some of them. The repertoire holds roughly 250,000 clones, with 7.5% to 10% as singletons. This TCR was recovered from a woman between 18 and 30 years old in good health. The chain uses TRBV4-1 and TRBJ2-7, with a possible D match to TRBD2 (9 bases). The sample consisted of naive CD4+ T cells from blood. This CDR3 reads CASSLSGGQAPYEQYF. In DNA, the CDR3 is TGCGCCAGCAGCCTTAGCGGGGGACAGGCTCCCTACGAGCAGTACTTC.